The clone carrying this T cell receptor (beta chain) was recorded once. Its antigen is not identified. This CDR3 region has 15 residues. V gave up 2 bases and J gave up 2 bases; unmatched junction bases: 5. Germline V gives CDR1 SEHNR, CDR2 FQNEAQ (reference sequence). The entry originates in a study of radiotherapy plus CTLA-4 blockade in lung cancer. Across the study: Objective responses were seen in 18% of patients, disease control in about 30%. Overall study results and limits: Response, reportedly, was best predicted by interferon-beta along with early blood T cell clone dynamics. An expansion of tumor-derived TCR clones occurred in blood after radiotherapy plus ipilimumab.

Chemo-refractory metastatic non-small-cell lung cancer patients were treated with focal radiation plus CTLA-4 blockade with ipilimumab. Generated by immunoSEQ multiplex PCR, the TCRdb table keeps only in-frame clones and is missing some. The data hold approximately 81,000 clones, with under 80% observed a single time. This TCR was recovered from a human donor with non-small cell lung cancer who had a partial response to radiotherapy plus ipilimumab. Some clones in this sample may be carry-over from other donors' samples. This sequence joins TRBV7-9 and TRBJ2-5; 7 nucleotides align to TRBD1. The source was peripheral blood, collected from a patient treated with radiotherapy plus ipilimumab. CDR3 amino acids: CASSLRGRIQETQYF. For the CDR3, the DNA is TGTGCCAGCAGCTTAAGGGGGCGAATTCAAGAGACCCAGTACTTC.